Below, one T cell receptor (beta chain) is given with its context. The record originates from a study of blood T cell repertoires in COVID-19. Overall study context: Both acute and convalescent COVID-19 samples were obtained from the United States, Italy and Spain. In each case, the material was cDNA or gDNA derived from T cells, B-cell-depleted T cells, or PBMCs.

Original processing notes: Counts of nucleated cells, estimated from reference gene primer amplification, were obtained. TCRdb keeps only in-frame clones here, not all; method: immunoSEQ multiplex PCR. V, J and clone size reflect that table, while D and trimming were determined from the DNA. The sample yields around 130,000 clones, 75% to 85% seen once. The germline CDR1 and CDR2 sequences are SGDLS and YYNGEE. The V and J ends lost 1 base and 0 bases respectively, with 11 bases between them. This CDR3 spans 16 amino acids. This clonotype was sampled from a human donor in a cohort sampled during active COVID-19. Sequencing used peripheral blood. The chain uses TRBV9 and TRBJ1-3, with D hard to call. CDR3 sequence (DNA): TGTGCCAGCAGCGTAAGGGAGTCGGGCTCTGGAAACACCATATATTTT. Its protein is CASSVRESGSGNTIYF.